This T cell receptor beta chain was sequenced for a study of shared clonotypes between healthy human individuals. Study observations and caveats: Despite large depth, sorted-subset datasets appeared incompletely sequenced. Clonotypes shared by all four sorted-subset donors had higher generation probabilities than non-shared clonotypes.

The run depth of the assay was deep. Produced via immunoSEQ multiplex PCR; TCRdb's table is partial and in-frame only. Of 800,000 to 950,000 clones in the sample, about 96% were seen once. The germline CDR1 and CDR2 sequences are SGHTA and FQGNSA. The CDR3 extends over 16 amino acids. Naive CD8 cells lacked CD45RO, underwent positive selection for CCR7 and left out terminally differentiated effector memory CD45RA+ cells. Comments on this clone: Its antigen is unidentified. At one end the junction does not follow the germline gene, possibly because of a read error.

The gene calls are TRBV7-2 and TRBJ1-5, with 7 bases identical to TRBD1. Sequencing was done on a sample of naive CD8+ T cells sorted from blood. The receptor's source is a man younger than 40 in good health. The CDR3 sequence: CASSLGKTGINQLQHF. CDR3 nucleotides: TGTGCCAGCAGCTTAGGAAAGACAGGGATCAATCAGCTCCAGCATTTT.